This TCR beta chain was recovered during a study of cytomegalovirus exposure and HLA in healthy donors. The CDR3 runs to 16 residues. The V gene end was trimmed by 3 bases and the J gene end by 0 bases; junction bases not matched to a gene: 6. Germline V gene data show CDR1 as MNHNS and CDR2 as SASEGT. Study-level results: After further analysis at a later stage, roughly 16,000 TCR beta sequences were associated with HLA alleles at 0.05 false discovery rate. Presence/absence analysis assumed near-uniform sequencing depth across donors.

This clone was seen once. The antigen remains undetermined. This PCR relied on a set of 60 Vbeta primers and 13 Jbeta primers. Sequenced by immunoSEQ multiplex PCR; TCRdb stores in-frame clones only, minus some. The data contain 100,000 to 120,000 clones, roughly 84% of them singletons. Sequencing used PBMCs. The chain employs TRBV6-1 and TRBJ2-3; TRBD1 aligns across 7 bases. The sequence was obtained from a man aged 25 to 45 in good health and CMV-seropositive. CDR3 bases: TGTGCCAGCAGTGACAGACAGGGTACGAGCACAGATACGCAGTATTTT. Its translation: CASSDRQGTSTDTQYF.